Below, 12 T cell receptor beta chains from the same sample are listed, as sequenced in a study of shared clonotypes between healthy human individuals. TCRdb keeps only in-frame clones here, not all; method: immunoSEQ multiplex PCR. The sample has roughly 2.5 million clones, around nine tenths seen once. Material: naive CD4+ T cells sorted from blood. Subset specified: CD45RA+ positively selected. These TCRs come from a man aged 18-30 years in good health.

The J gene is TRBJ2-7, the V gene TRBV11-2; weak D call: TRBD1 (5 bases). The CDR3 extends over 13 amino acids. The germline V and J ends were trimmed by 2 bases and 6 bases, with 11 bases remaining between them. The germline gives CDR1 SGHAT, CDR2 FQNNGV. CDR3 loop: CASSLLRQTEQYF. CDR3 DNA: TGTGCCAGCAGCTTATTGAGACAGACCGAGCAGTACTTC. The full variable domain, rest sourced from reference TRBV11-2 and TRBJ2-7, is EAGVAQSPRYKIIEKRQSVAFWCNPISGHATLYWYQQILGQGPKLLIQFQNNGVVDDSQLPKDRFSAERLKGVDSTLKIQPAKLEDSAVYLCASSLLRQTEQYFGPGTRLTVT.

Concerning this clone: Different DNA sequences within this sample yield the same CDR3. The rearrangement uses TRBV6-1 and TRBJ1-1; 7 bases line up with TRBD1. Germline-derived CDR1 and CDR2 are MNHNS and SASEGT. Trimming cost V 6 bases and J 2 bases; bases outside gene matches: 6. The CDR3 consists of 14 residues. The CDR3 DNA reads TGTGCCAGCAGCTCTCGGGACAGAAACACTGAAGCTTTCTTT. It translates to CASSSRDRNTEAFF.

The genes are TRBV28 and TRBJ1-1; TRBD1 might be the D (5 bases). With 2 bases removed from V and 4 bases from J, the gap between germline ends came to 14 bases. Germline V gene lookup returns CDR1 MDHEN and CDR2 SYDVKM. This CDR3 contains 15 residues. The chain's CDR3 is CASSLLGGGGTEAFF. The DNA of the CDR3 is TGTGCCAGCAGTTTACTAGGCGGGGGGGGCACTGAAGCTTTCTTT.

The CDR3 reads CASSSPDRGRNEQYF. DNA of the CDR3: TGTGCCAGCAGCTCGCCCGACAGGGGGCGCAACGAGCAGTACTTC. The V call is TRBV5-6, the J call TRBJ2-7; 10 bases line up with TRBD1. Germline assignment: CDR1 SGHDT and CDR2 YYEEEE. CDR3 length: 15 residues. The junction had 8 bases not matched to a gene; V was cut back by 3 bases and J by 5 bases.

The chain carries TRBV11-3 and TRBJ1-1; tentative D call: TRBD1 (6 bases). The CDR3 spans 13 residues. Germline V gene sequence: CDR1 SGHNT, CDR2 YENEEA. V was trimmed by 5 bases and J by 7 bases, leaving 14 bases between them. The CDR3: CASSQRGGYEAFF. The CDR3 nucleotides read TGTGCCAGCAGCCAAAGGGGGGGGTATGAAGCTTTCTTT. The complete variable domain, with remaining parts taken from reference TRBV11-3 and TRBJ1-1, reads EAGVVQSPRYKIIEKKQPVAFWCNPISGHNTLYWYLQNLGQGPELLIRYENEEAVDDSQLPKDRFSAERLKGVDSTLKIQPAELGDSAVYLCASSQRGGYEAFFGQGTRLTVV.

This clone was found once. Other nucleotide sequences in the sample specify the same CDR3. This rearrangement joins TRBV2 to TRBJ2-6; D uncertain. The CDR3 contains 13 residues. CDR1 is SNHLY and CDR2 is FYNNEI in the germline V gene. Trimming removed 6 bases at V and 1 base at J, with 4 bases between. In DNA form, the CDR3 reads TGTGCCAGCAGGGAATCTGGGGCCAACGTCCTGACTTTC. It encodes CASRESGANVLTF.

This sequence joins TRBV2 and TRBJ2-5, with D maybe TRBD2 (5 bases). This CDR3 is built from 14 residues. The germline V gene encodes CDR1 SNHLY and CDR2 FYNNEI. V lost 6 bases and J lost 1, with 12 bases in between. CDR3 sequence: CASSPDRGQETQYF. The CDR3 DNA follows: TGTGCCAGCAGCCCCGATCGGGGCCAAGAGACCCAGTACTTC.

The chain has TRBV6-6 and TRBJ1-5; D is unresolved. CDR1 and CDR2 from the germline V gene are MNHNY and SVGAGI (reference sequence). V gave up 2 bases and J gave up 4 bases, with 6 bases separating them. CDR3 length: 13 amino acids. The CDR3 spells CASSYATNQPQHF. In DNA, the CDR3 is TGTGCCAGCAGTTACGCCACTAATCAGCCCCAGCATTTT.

This chain connects TRBV19 to TRBJ2-1, with no clear D. The CDR3 is 15 amino acids. The germline CDR1 and CDR2 sequences are LNHDA and SQIVND (reference sequence). Trimming cost V 5 bases and J 7 bases, with 18 bases left between them. The CDR3 DNA reads TGTGCCAGTAGTGCCCCCCGAAGGACGGCGAATGAGCAGTTCTTC. The encoded protein is CASSAPRRTANEQFF.

The J gene is TRBJ1-6, the V gene TRBV5-6; maybe TRBD1 (5 bases). The CDR3 consists of 16 residues. V lost 0 bases and J 7 bases, leaving 14 bases between the germline ends. The germline gives CDR1 SGHDT, CDR2 YYEEEE. Here the CDR3 DNA reads TGTGCCAGCAGCTTGGCCACGGCAGGGTGGAATTCACCCCTCCACTTT. Translated, it gives CASSLATAGWNSPLHF.

Comments on this clone: Other DNA sequences in the sample encode the same CDR3. The chain uses TRBV10-3 and TRBJ1-1; a possible D gene is TRBD1 (6 bases). CDR1 ENHRY and CDR2 SYGVKD come from the germline V gene. This CDR3 has 14 amino acids. Trimming removed 3 bases at V and 0 bases at J, with 8 bases between. CDR3 protein: CAISETGMNTEAFF. In nucleotides, the CDR3 is TGTGCCATCAGTGAAACAGGGATGAACACTGAAGCTTTCTTT.

In regard to this clone: The junction departs from the called germline gene at one end, perhaps through a read error. The chain links TRBV20-1 to TRBJ2-5, with 8 bases identical to TRBD2. This CDR3 spans 10 amino acids. CDR1 is DFQATT and CDR2 is SNEGSKA in the germline V gene (reference sequence). The CDR3 DNA sequence: TGCAGTGCCGCGGGGGGACCCTCGCACTTC. Encoded protein: CSAAGGPSHF.